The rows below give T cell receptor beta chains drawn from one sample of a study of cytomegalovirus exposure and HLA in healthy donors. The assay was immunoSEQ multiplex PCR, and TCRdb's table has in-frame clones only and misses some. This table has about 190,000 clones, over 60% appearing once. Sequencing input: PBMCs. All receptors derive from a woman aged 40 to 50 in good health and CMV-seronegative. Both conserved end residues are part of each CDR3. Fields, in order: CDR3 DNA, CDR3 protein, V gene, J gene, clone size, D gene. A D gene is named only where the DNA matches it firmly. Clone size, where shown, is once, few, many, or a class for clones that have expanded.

CDR3 DNA: TGTGCCAGCAGTAAGGAGCGGGGCAGCTCCTACAATGAGCAGTTCTTC
CDR3 protein: CASSKERGSSYNEQFF
V gene: TRBV6-6
J gene: TRBJ2-1
clone size: .
D gene: TRBD2

CDR3 DNA: TGTGCCAGCAGCCACAGGGCTGAGGGTTTCTTT
CDR3 protein: CASSHRAEGFF
V gene: TRBV7-2
J gene: TRBJ1-1
clone size: .
D gene: .

CDR3 DNA: TGTGCCAGCAGCTTAGGGGACACTGCTAACTATGGCTACACCTTC
CDR3 protein: CASSLGDTANYGYTF
V gene: TRBV7-2
J gene: TRBJ1-2
clone size: .
D gene: .

CDR3 DNA: TGTGCCAGCAGCTTGGAGCAGGGTTTGAGTGAGCAGTTCTTC
CDR3 protein: CASSLEQGLSEQFF
V gene: TRBV5-5
J gene: TRBJ2-1
clone size: .
D gene: .

CDR3 DNA: TGTGCCAGCAGCCCGAAGGGCAGCAGGGTCACAGATACGCAGTATTTT
CDR3 protein: CASSPKGSRVTDTQYF
V gene: TRBV5-6
J gene: TRBJ2-3
clone size: .
D gene: .

CDR3 DNA: TGTGCCAGCAGCAGTAGCGAGGGCCCAGATACGCAGTATTTT
CDR3 protein: CASSSSEGPDTQYF
V gene: TRBV9
J gene: TRBJ2-3
clone size: .
D gene: .

CDR3 DNA: TGTGCCATCAGTTCCGGACTAGCGGGAGGGCCAGATACGCAGTATTTT
CDR3 protein: CAISSGLAGGPDTQYF
V gene: TRBV10-3
J gene: TRBJ2-3
clone size: once
D gene: TRBD2

CDR3 DNA: TGTGCCAGTGCGGGGCGTGGACTGGATGGCTACACCTTC
CDR3 protein: CASAGRGLDGYTF
V gene: TRBV9
J gene: TRBJ1-2
clone size: once
D gene: .

CDR3 DNA: TGTGCCTGGAGTGGGGACTCTAATCAGCCCCAGCATTTT
CDR3 protein: CAWSGDSNQPQHF
V gene: TRBV30
J gene: TRBJ1-5
clone size: .
D gene: .

CDR3 DNA: TGTGCCAGCAGCGGGACCGGGACTAGCCGCACAGATACGCAGTATTTT
CDR3 protein: CASSGTGTSRTDTQYF
V gene: TRBV9
J gene: TRBJ2-3
clone size: .
D gene: TRBD2

CDR3 DNA: TGCAGCGTTGTGACGGGTCCGAACACTGAAGCTTTCTTT
CDR3 protein: CSVVTGPNTEAFF
V gene: TRBV29-1
J gene: TRBJ1-1
clone size: .
D gene: .

CDR3 DNA: TGTGCCAGTACTACGATAGCTAGCGCCTACAATGAGCAGTTCTTC
CDR3 protein: CASTTIASAYNEQFF
V gene: TRBV5-6
J gene: TRBJ2-1
clone size: .
D gene: .